The next 9 T cell receptor beta chains were all read from a single sample in a study of CD8+CD57+ T cells in acquired aplastic anemia. The study profiled TCR beta VDJ and CDR3 using genomic DNA as template. One entry per CDR3 protein results from TCRdb running MiXCR on the reads. The sample comprises some 200,000 distinct CDR3 sequences, under 65% of which are singletons, and about 31% rests with the top ten. The source material was sorted CD4+, CD8+, or CD8+CD57+ T cells (not recorded which) from PBMCs. The receptors come from a human donor in good health.

A note on this clonotype: At one boundary the junction diverges from the germline segment, which might be a read error. The chain recombines TRBV20-1 with TRBJ1-6; a possible D gene is TRBD1 (5 bases). CDR1 is DFQATT and CDR2 is SNEGSKA in the germline V gene (reference sequence). The CDR3 contains 13 residues. CDR3 amino acids: CSVRGTVGSPLHF. The CDR3, as DNA: TGCAGTGTTAGAGGGACGGTGGGTTCACCCCTCCACTTT.

This sequence joins TRBV7-3 and TRBJ1-1; 9 positions match TRBD1. Germline trimming cut 1 base from V and 3 bases from J; bases unmatched to any gene: 3. Germline V lookup: CDR1 SGHTA, CDR2 FQGTGA. The CDR3 has 15 amino acids. CDR3 nucleotide sequence: TGTGCCAGCAGCTTAAGTTGGACAGGGGACACTGAAGCTTTCTTT. This encodes CASSLSWTGDTEAFF.

This clonotype came up many times. The chain employs TRBV24-1 and TRBJ1-2, with a possible D match to TRBD1 (6 bases). The germline V and J ends were trimmed by 4 bases and 0 bases, with 11 bases remaining between them. Germline assignment: CDR1 KGHDR and CDR2 SFDVKD. The CDR3 consists of 15 residues. CDR3 sequence reads: CATSDRTVPNYGYTF. CDR3 in DNA: TGTGCCACCAGTGACCGGACAGTGCCTAACTATGGCTACACCTTC.

The chain links TRBV2 to TRBJ2-5; D is unclear. Germline lookup yields CDR1 SNHLY and CDR2 FYNNEI. CDR3 length: 14 residues. V shed 4 bases and J shed 5 bases, with 14 bases lying between them. CDR3 in amino acids: CASSVGPSGETQYF. In DNA, the CDR3 is TGTGCCAGCAGTGTAGGCCCAAGTGGGGAGACCCAGTACTTC.

The chain has TRBV12-3 or TRBV12-4 and TRBJ1-1; D is unresolved. This CDR3 region has 12 residues. V lost 6 bases, J lost 5 bases, and 10 bases lay in between. As DNA, the CDR3 is TGTGCCAGCAGCTTTCGGACGACTGAAGCTTTCTTT. It encodes CASSFRTTEAFF.

This clonotype was observed a handful of times. V gene TRBV7-2 combines with J gene TRBJ1-3; D is possibly TRBD1 (5 bases). This CDR3 contains 16 residues. Trimming took 1 base from V and 4 from J, leaving 14 bases between them. Germline lookup yields CDR1 SGHTA and CDR2 FQGNSA. In nucleotides, the CDR3 is TGTGCCAGCAGCTTAGTTGTCGGGGCGGTGGGAAACACCATATATTTT. This sequence encodes CASSLVVGAVGNTIYF.

In regard to this clonotype: This may be a read error, as it is one base from a much larger clone. This rearrangement joins TRBV27 to TRBJ1-5, with 8 bases identical to TRBD1. Germline V gene lookup returns CDR1 MNHEY and CDR2 SMNVEV (reference sequence). Trimming removed 6 bases from V and 7 bases from J; junction bases left unmatched: 5. CDR3 length: 13 residues. The CDR3 nucleotides are TGTGCCAGCAGCCGGACAGGGAGCCAGCCCCAGCATTTT. Translation gives CASSRTGSQPQHF.

The sample holds one count of this clonotype. This rearrangement joins TRBV19 to TRBJ2-7; D is possibly TRBD1 (6 bases). CDR3 size: 15 residues. The V gene's germline CDR1 is LNHDA and CDR2 SQIVND (reference sequence). V was trimmed by 5 bases and J by 4 bases, leaving 18 bases between them. CDR3 amino acids: CASSSRAGAGYEQYF. Written as DNA, the CDR3 is TGTGCCAGTAGTTCACGGGCAGGGGCGGGTTACGAGCAGTACTTC.

This clonotype appeared many times. The chain employs TRBV9 and TRBJ2-2; D might be TRBD2 (5 bases). CDR3 size: 12 residues. V shed 7 bases and J shed 6 bases, with 10 bases lying between them. Germline values: CDR1 SGDLS, CDR2 YYNGEE. The CDR3 coding sequence is TGTGCCAGCTCGAGGGCCGCCGGGGAGCTGTTTTTT. Protein sequence: CASSRAAGELFF.